The T cell receptor (beta chain) described here comes from a study of cytomegalovirus exposure and HLA in healthy donors. On this clone: Its cognate antigen is unknown.

Use of 60 Vbeta and 13 Jbeta primers characterized the PCR. Sequenced by immunoSEQ multiplex PCR; TCRdb stores in-frame clones only, minus some. The sample includes 150,000 to 250,000 clones, around 77% of them seen just once. Study findings and constraints: In an earlier analysis, most TCR beta V segments were productive about 87% or about 30% of the time. Reports showed the classifier diagnosing cytomegalovirus status with high specificity and sensitivity. Later analysis identified 16,000 or so TCR beta sequences associated with HLA alleles, using a false discovery rate threshold of 0.05.

The germline CDR1 and CDR2 sequences are SGHAT and FQNNGV. The trim removed 0 bases at V and 3 bases at J, leaving 6 bases unmatched. This CDR3 has 17 amino acids. The receptor's source is a man aged 25 to 45 in good health and CMV-seronegative. Input material: PBMCs. This chain connects TRBV11-2 to TRBJ2-7; TRBD2 matches at 12 bases. CDR3 loop: CASSLERGLAGNYEQYF. DNA for the CDR3: TGTGCCAGCAGCTTAGAGAGGGGACTAGCGGGTAACTACGAGCAGTACTTC.